These 2 T cell receptor beta chains were sequenced from one sample in a study of spatial heterogeneity in lung cancer. Study findings and constraints: In tumors, expanded intratumoral alpha and beta TCR counts tracked mutation counts.

Their antigen targets remain unknown. The time point was: sample taken at primary tumor resection. Each CDR3 protein is one row after TCRdb ran MiXCR on the 5' RACE reads. Altogether 15,000 or so distinct CDR3 sequences are present, 4.7% being singletons, with the ten largest covering around 18%. The starting material was lung tumor tissue, obtained at surgery. Receptors were obtained from a female donor with early-stage non-small cell lung cancer.

This clonotype was detected many times. This beta chain came through as a stray read in a library set up for alpha chains, and its size says little. The chain combines TRBV29-1 with TRBJ2-7; 8 bases match TRBD2. J gave up 6 bases and V 1 base, and 5 bases lay outside the gene matches. Germline values: CDR1 SQVTM, CDR2 ANQGSEA. This CDR3 is 13 amino acids long. CDR3 in amino acids: CSVEVAGGGEQYF. In DNA form, the CDR3 reads TGCAGCGTTGAAGTGGCCGGGGGGGGCGAGCAGTACTTC.

This clonotype was seen repeatedly, ten times or more. The size of this beta chain means little, since it is a stray read in a library made for alpha chains. This chain joins TRBV12-3 or TRBV12-4 and TRBJ2-5, with 10 nucleotides matching TRBD1. V shed 5 bases, J shed 3 bases, and the junction held 6 bases outside the gene matches. This CDR3 is 15 amino acids long. DNA of the CDR3: TGTGCCAGCAGTCCGGGACAGGGGAGGGAAGAGACCCAGTACTTC. As protein: CASSPGQGREETQYF.